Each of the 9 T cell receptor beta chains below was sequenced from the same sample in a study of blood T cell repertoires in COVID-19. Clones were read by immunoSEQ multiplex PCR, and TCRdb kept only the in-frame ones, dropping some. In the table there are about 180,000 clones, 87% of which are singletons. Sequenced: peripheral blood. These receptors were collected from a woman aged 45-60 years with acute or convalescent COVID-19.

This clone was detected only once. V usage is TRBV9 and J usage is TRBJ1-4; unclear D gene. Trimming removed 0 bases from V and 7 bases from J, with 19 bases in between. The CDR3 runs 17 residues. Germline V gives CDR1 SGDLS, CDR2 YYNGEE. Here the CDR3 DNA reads TGTGCCAGCAGCGTAGGTATAAGTTCCGGAGTGGGTGAAAAACTGTTTTTT. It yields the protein CASSVGISSGVGEKLFF. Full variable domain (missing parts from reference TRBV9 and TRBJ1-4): DSGVTQTPKHLITATGQRVTLRCSPRSGDLSVYWYQQSLDQGLQFLIQYYNGEERAKGNILERFSAQQFPDLHSELNLSSLELGDSALYFCASSVGISSGVGEKLFFGSGTQLSVL.

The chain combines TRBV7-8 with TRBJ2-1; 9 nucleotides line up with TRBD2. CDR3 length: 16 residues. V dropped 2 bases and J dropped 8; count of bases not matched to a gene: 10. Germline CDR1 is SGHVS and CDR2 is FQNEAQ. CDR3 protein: CASSLNGGRGRDEQFF. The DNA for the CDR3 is TGTGCCAGCAGCTTAAACGGCGGGAGGGGAAGGGATGAGCAGTTCTTC.

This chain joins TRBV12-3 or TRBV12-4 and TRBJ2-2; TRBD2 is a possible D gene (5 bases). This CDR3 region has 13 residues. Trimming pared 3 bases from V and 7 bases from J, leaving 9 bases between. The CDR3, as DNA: TGTGCCAGCAGTTTGCCGGGGATCGGGGAGCTGTTTTTT. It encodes CASSLPGIGELFF.

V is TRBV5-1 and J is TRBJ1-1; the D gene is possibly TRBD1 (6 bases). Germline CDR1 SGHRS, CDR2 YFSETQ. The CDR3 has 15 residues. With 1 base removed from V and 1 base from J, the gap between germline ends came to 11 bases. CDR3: CASSLPPDRNTEAFF. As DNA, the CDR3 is TGCGCCAGCAGCTTGCCCCCGGACAGGAACACTGAAGCTTTCTTT.

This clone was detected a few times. The CDR3 spells CAISETLQGAGEKLFF. CDR3 DNA sequence: TGTGCCATCAGTGAGACACTACAGGGGGCGGGTGAAAAACTGTTTTTT. The J gene is TRBJ1-4, the V gene TRBV10-3; the match to TRBD1 covers 9 bases. The CDR3 runs 16 residues. Germline loops: CDR1 ENHRY, CDR2 SYGVKD. V lost 2 bases to trimming and J lost 7 bases; unmatched junction nucleotides: 8.

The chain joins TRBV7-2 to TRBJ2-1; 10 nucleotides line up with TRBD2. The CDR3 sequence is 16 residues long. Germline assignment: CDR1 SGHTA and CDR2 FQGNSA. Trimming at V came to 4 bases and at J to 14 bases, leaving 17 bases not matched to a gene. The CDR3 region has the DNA TGTGCCAGCAGCTCCGCCCTTGGGACTAGCGTCACTCGGGAGTTCTTC. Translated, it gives CASSSALGTSVTREFF.

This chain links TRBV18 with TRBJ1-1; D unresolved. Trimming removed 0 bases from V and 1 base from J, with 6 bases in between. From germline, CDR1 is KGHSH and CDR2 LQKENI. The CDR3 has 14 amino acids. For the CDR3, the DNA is TGTGCCAGCTCACCACCGAGGAAGAACACTGAAGCTTTCTTT. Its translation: CASSPPRKNTEAFF. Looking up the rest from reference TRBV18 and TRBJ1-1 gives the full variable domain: NAGVMQNPRHLVRRRGQEARLRCSPMKGHSHVYWYRQLPEEGLKFMVYLQKENIIDESGMPKERFSAEFPKEGPSILRIQQVVRGDSAAYFCASSPPRKNTEAFFGQGTRLTVV.

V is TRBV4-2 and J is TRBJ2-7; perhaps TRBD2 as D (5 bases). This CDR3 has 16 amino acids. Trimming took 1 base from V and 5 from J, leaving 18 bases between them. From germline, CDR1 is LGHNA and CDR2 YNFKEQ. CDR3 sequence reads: CASSQADSIGRHEQYF. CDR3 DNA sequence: TGTGCCAGCAGCCAAGCGGACTCAATCGGACGGCACGAGCAGTACTTC.

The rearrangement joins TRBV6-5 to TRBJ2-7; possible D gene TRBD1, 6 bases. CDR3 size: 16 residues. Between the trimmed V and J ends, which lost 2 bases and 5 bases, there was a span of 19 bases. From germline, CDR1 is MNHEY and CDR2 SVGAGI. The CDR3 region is CASSYTWTAIKNEQYF. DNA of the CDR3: TGTGCCAGCAGTTACACTTGGACAGCCATAAAGAACGAGCAGTACTTC.